This T cell receptor beta chain was captured in a study of cytomegalovirus exposure and HLA in healthy donors. Background on the study: Researchers previously reported finding 90 million to 130 million unique TCR beta sequences from roughly 180 million T cells. Most donors, around 81% of some 400 genotyped, fell in the Caucasian-associated ancestry cluster.

A word on this clone: Antigen: not known.

The study, taken as a whole, reports: The majority of TCR sequences were rare, yet some public TCRs appeared in many donors.

V lost 2 bases, J lost 4 bases, and 7 bases stayed unmatched. CDR3 length: 18 residues. Germline V lookup: CDR1 ENHRY, CDR2 SYGVKD. A multiplex PCR was run with 60 Vbeta primers and 13 Jbeta primers. Data came from immunoSEQ multiplex PCR; TCRdb stores just in-frame clones and leaves some out. The sample lists over 100,000 clones; approximately 90% were seen once. This chain joins TRBV10-3 and TRBJ2-1; 14 nucleotides align to TRBD2. Sequenced sample: PBMCs. The TCR comes from a woman aged 25 to 39 in good health and CMV-seronegative. CDR3 sequence reads: CAISEGRTSGGYYNEQFF. The CDR3 DNA reads TGTGCCATCAGTGAGGGGCGGACTAGCGGGGGGTATTACAATGAGCAGTTCTTC.